This T cell receptor beta chain stems from a study of cytomegalovirus exposure and HLA in healthy donors. PCR employed 60 Vbeta and 13 Jbeta primers. TCRdb keeps only in-frame clones here, not all; method: immunoSEQ multiplex PCR. In the table there are about 200,000 clones, approximately 86% of which are singletons. About this clone itself: Its antigen is still unknown.

Germline values: CDR1 SGDLS, CDR2 YYNGEE. CDR3 length equals 13 residues. Trimming at V came to 2 bases and at J to 8 bases, leaving 4 bases not matched to a gene. Points from the study as a whole: A missense DCLRE1C variant was associated with V- and J-gene trimming of TCR beta chains in a later analysis, and an independent cohort replicated the association. It was confirmed in vitro that a few of the CMV-associated chains were specific for CMV antigens. Per published reports, the classifier diagnosed cytomegalovirus status with high specificity and sensitivity.

Input material: PBMCs. The receptor comes from a woman in her 30s in good health and CMV-seronegative. The chain employs TRBV9 and TRBJ2-4; 7 bases align to TRBD1. Here the CDR3 reads CASSVRDSHIQYF. CDR3 DNA sequence: TGTGCCAGCAGCGTTCGGGACAGCCACATTCAGTACTTC.